This is a list of T cell receptor beta chains from one sample in a study of cytomegalovirus exposure and HLA in healthy donors. The method was immunoSEQ multiplex PCR; TCRdb's version includes in-frame clones alone and lacks a portion of them. The sample includes about 120,000 clones, approximately 78% of them seen just once. The sample was PBMCs. The receptor set was obtained from a woman under 40 in good health and CMV-seropositive. Each CDR3 is given with its conserved first and last residue. The D gene is left open where the match is weak. Expanded clones are given a class, and other clones once, few, many or no size at all.

j_call clone_size v_call d_call cdr3_aa cdr3_nt
TRBJ1-1 NA TRBV6-6 NA CASTAGGYTEAFF TGTGCCAGCACCGCGGGGGGCTACACTGAAGCTTTCTTT
TRBJ2-7 NA TRBV6-5 NA CASSFGRGAYEQYF TGTGCCAGCAGTTTTGGCAGGGGAGCCTACGAGCAGTACTTC
TRBJ2-7 few TRBV29-1 NA CSVVGDSYEQYF TGCAGCGTTGTGGGCGATTCCTACGAGCAGTACTTC
TRBJ1-2 NA TRBV2 NA CASRPRGIHYGYTF TGTGCCAGCCGCCCCCGGGGTATCCACTATGGCTACACCTTC
TRBJ2-6 NA TRBV4-3 NA CASSQDSGVPSGANVLTF TGCGCCAGCAGCCAAGACTCAGGGGTTCCATCTGGGGCCAACGTCCTGACTTTC
TRBJ1-1 many TRBV6-6 NA CASSYSGGARDTEAFF TGTGCCAGCAGTTACTCCGGCGGAGCTCGGGACACTGAAGCTTTCTTT
TRBJ2-3 NA TRBV7-9 TRBD2 CSSSPPGLAGGKDTQYF TGTTCCAGCAGCCCCCCGGGACTAGCGGGGGGGAAGGATACGCAGTATTTT
TRBJ2-7 NA TRBV7-9 NA CASSPARGTYEQYF TGTGCCAGCAGCCCCGCAAGGGGGACCTACGAGCAGTACTTC
TRBJ2-3 NA TRBV5-6 NA CASSWDSNLTDTQYF TGTGCCAGCAGCTGGGACTCCAACCTCACAGATACGCAGTATTTT
TRBJ2-5 NA TRBV4-1 NA CASSQDREETQYF TGCGCCAGCAGCCAAGATCGGGAAGAGACCCAGTACTTC
TRBJ1-6 few TRBV18 NA CASSPDGANSPLHF TGTGCCAGCTCACCGGATGGGGCTAATTCACCCCTCCACTTT
TRBJ2-5 once TRBV21-1 NA CASSSRGTSGGPNQETQYF TGTGCCAGCAGCTCCCGGGGGACTAGCGGGGGGCCAAACCAAGAGACCCAGTACTTC
TRBJ2-3 NA TRBV7-2 NA CASSPVWASTDTQYF TGTGCCAGCAGCCCAGTGTGGGCTAGCACAGATACGCAGTATTTT
TRBJ2-2 NA TRBV30 TRBD1 CAWSGQGFTGELFF TGTGCCTGGAGTGGACAGGGGTTCACCGGGGAGCTGTTTTTT
TRBJ1-6 NA TRBV2 NA CASRFRVNSPLHF TGTGCCAGCAGGTTCAGGGTGAATTCACCCCTCCACTTT
TRBJ2-7 NA TRBV5-5 NA CASSLGTVSYEQYF TGTGCCAGCAGCTTGGGGACAGTCTCCTACGAGCAGTACTTC
TRBJ1-4 few TRBV6-5 NA CASSQTGATNEKLFF TGTGCCAGCAGTCAGACGGGAGCGACTAATGAAAAACTGTTTTTT
TRBJ2-5 NA TRBV5-1 TRBD2 CASSEGLAGEGETQYF TGCGCCAGCAGCGAGGGACTAGCGGGGGAGGGGGAGACCCAGTACTTC
TRBJ1-2 NA TRBV2 TRBD1 CASFTPDRAEDYGYTF TGTGCCAGCTTTACTCCCGACAGGGCGGAGGACTATGGCTACACCTTC
TRBJ2-7 NA TRBV15 NA CATSREPQGYEQYF TGTGCCACCAGCAGAGAGCCCCAGGGTTACGAGCAGTACTTC
TRBJ1-4 NA TRBV4-2 TRBD1 CASSQDRSGGFGEKLFF TGTGCCAGCAGCCAAGATCGTTCAGGGGGGTTCGGTGAAAAACTGTTTTTT
TRBJ2-5 NA TRBV7-7 TRBD2 CASSFTTSGETQYF TGTGCCAGCAGCTTTACGACTAGCGGAGAGACCCAGTACTTC
TRBJ2-1 NA TRBV15 NA CATSRGRTDTHEQFF TGTGCCACCAGCAGAGGAAGGACTGACACTCATGAGCAGTTCTTC
TRBJ2-3 NA TRBV5-1 NA CASSFWGRDTQYF TGCGCCAGCAGCTTTTGGGGGCGGGATACGCAGTATTTT